Below are 12 T cell receptor beta chains sequenced from a single sample in a study of blood T cell repertoires in COVID-19. Measured with immunoSEQ multiplex PCR; TCRdb has only the in-frame clones, and not every one. The sample has more than 250,000 clones; about 84% are singletons. Sequenced material: peripheral blood. These receptors were obtained from a woman aged 45 to 65 with acute or convalescent COVID-19.

In DNA form, the CDR3 reads TGTGCCAGCAGTTTAAGGCGGCCTCCTAGCTACACCTTC. Protein: CASSLRRPPSYTF. This rearrangement joins TRBV12-3 or TRBV12-4 to TRBJ1-2; no reliable D call. This CDR3 spans 13 amino acids. V lost 2 bases to trimming and J lost 9 bases, with 13 bases between them.

This clone is a singleton in its sample. The chain carries TRBV6-1 and TRBJ1-1; 7 bases are a match to TRBD1. This CDR3 region has 14 residues. The V segment lost 3 bases and the J segment 7 bases; nucleotides outside the gene matches: 8. Per germline, CDR1 MNHNS and CDR2 SASEGT. CDR3 sequence: CASSDRGQNYEAFF. The CDR3 DNA is TGTGCCAGCAGTGATAGGGGACAGAATTATGAAGCTTTCTTT.

Worth noting for this clone: Other DNA sequences in this specimen translate into the identical CDR3. The V and J genes are TRBV5-1 and TRBJ1-1; a weak D match, TRBD1 (5 bases). CDR1 SGHRS and CDR2 YFSETQ come from the germline V gene. V was trimmed by 1 base and J by 5 bases, leaving 6 bases between them. The CDR3 length is 12 residues. DNA for the CDR3: TGCGCCAGCAGCTTGAGGGGTACTGAAGCTTTCTTT. This sequence encodes CASSLRGTEAFF.

The chain carries TRBV18 and TRBJ1-4, with 10 positions matching TRBD1. CDR1 is KGHSH, CDR2 LQKENI, per germline. The CDR3 is made up of 16 amino acids. Trimming cost V 4 bases and J 0 bases; bases outside gene matches: 2. The CDR3 DNA follows: TGTGCCAGCTCACTCGGGACAGGGGCAACTAATGAAAAACTGTTTTTT. Its protein product is CASSLGTGATNEKLFF.

V usage is TRBV5-6 and J usage is TRBJ2-3; the D gene is possibly TRBD1 (6 bases). Trimming shortened V by 3 bases and J by 4 bases, and 18 bases separated the two germline ends. CDR3 size: 16 residues. The germline gives CDR1 SGHDT, CDR2 YYEEEE. The CDR3 is CASSSFWGRGADTQYF. CDR3 DNA: TGTGCCAGCAGCTCTTTCTGGGGCAGGGGCGCAGATACGCAGTATTTT.

The chain carries TRBV29-1 and TRBJ1-4; 8 bases align to TRBD1. This CDR3 contains 13 residues. Looked up from germline, CDR1 is SQVTM and CDR2 is ANQGSEA. V trimming: 6 bases; J trimming: 7 bases; junction bases outside the gene matches: 7. Here the CDR3 DNA reads TGCAGCGTAGCGGGGACAGGAGGTGAAAAACTGTTTTTT. It codes for CSVAGTGGEKLFF.

The genes are TRBV27 and TRBJ1-1, with 9 bases aligning to TRBD1. The CDR3 is made up of 16 amino acids. Germline loops: CDR1 MNHEY, CDR2 SMNVEV (reference sequence). Trimming took 8 bases from V and 3 from J; bases not matched to a gene: 13. As DNA, the CDR3 is TGTGCCAGCCGGTGGTTGAACAGGGGGCGCGACACTGAAGCTTTCTTT. This translates into CASRWLNRGRDTEAFF.

V gene TRBV7-6 combines with J gene TRBJ1-2; maybe TRBD1 (6 bases). Trimming left V 0 bases short and J 8 bases short, with 13 bases between. CDR3 length: 14 amino acids. Germline CDR1 and CDR2: SGHVS and FNYEAQ. CDR3 sequence: CASSLATGQTGYTF. The CDR3 coding sequence is TGTGCCAGCAGCTTAGCCACCGGACAGACCGGCTACACCTTC.

In this sample, this clone turned up once. This chain uses TRBV5-4 with TRBJ2-3; TRBD2 matches 8 bases. This CDR3 is built from 15 residues. The germline V gene has CDR1 SGHNT and CDR2 YYREEE (reference sequence). V shed 1 base, J shed 5 bases, and the junction held 6 bases outside the gene matches. This CDR3 reads CASSLREGQKDTQYF. CDR3 nucleotide sequence: TGTGCCAGCAGCTTGCGGGAGGGCCAAAAAGATACGCAGTATTTT.

This clone occurred once. This rearrangement joins TRBV5-3 to TRBJ2-2, with D unresolved. TRBV5-3 carries the ORF label, with uncertain function. This CDR3 region has 15 residues. V was shortened by 4 bases and J by 5 bases, with 15 bases between the two germline ends. CDR3 loop: CARSKTTVSTGELFF. The DNA for the CDR3 is TGTGCCAGAAGCAAGACCACAGTATCGACCGGGGAGCTGTTTTTT.

The chain employs TRBV4-2 and TRBJ2-7; 10 bases align to TRBD2. CDR3 length: 19 amino acids. The V gene's germline CDR1 is LGHNA and CDR2 YNFKEQ. Trimming removed 0 bases from V and 2 bases from J; junction bases left unmatched: 13. DNA for the CDR3: TGTGCCAGCAGCCAAGATAGAGCTAGCGGGAGACCAGAACCCTACGAGCAGTACTTC. Its translation is CASSQDRASGRPEPYEQYF.

The rearrangement joins TRBV5-1 to TRBJ1-2; TRBD1 is a possible D gene (5 bases). V was cut by 0 bases and J by 7 bases, with 10 bases left in between. Per the germline V gene, CDR1 is SGHRS and CDR2 is YFSETQ. CDR3 size: 13 residues. The CDR3 region is CASSLGRGSGYTF. The CDR3 nucleotides are TGCGCCAGCAGCTTGGGTAGGGGAAGTGGCTACACCTTC.